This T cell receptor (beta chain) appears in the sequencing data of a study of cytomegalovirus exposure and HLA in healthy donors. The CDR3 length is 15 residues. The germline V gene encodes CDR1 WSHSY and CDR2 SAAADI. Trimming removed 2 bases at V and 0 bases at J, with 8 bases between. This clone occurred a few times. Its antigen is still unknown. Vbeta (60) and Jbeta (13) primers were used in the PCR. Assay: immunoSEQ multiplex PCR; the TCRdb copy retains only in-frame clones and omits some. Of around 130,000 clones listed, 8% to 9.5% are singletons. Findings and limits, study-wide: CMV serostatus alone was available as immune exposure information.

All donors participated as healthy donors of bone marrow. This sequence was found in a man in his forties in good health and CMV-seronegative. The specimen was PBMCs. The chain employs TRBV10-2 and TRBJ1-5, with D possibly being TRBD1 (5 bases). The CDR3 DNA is TGCGCCAGCAGTGAGGGGGGGTATAGCAATCAGCCCCAGCATTTT. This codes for CASSEGGYSNQPQHF.